This TCR beta chain was recorded in a study of sequential checkpoint blockade in melanoma. Study overall: After both sequences, patients received maintenance nivolumab. Matched biopsies came pretreatment and at week 13 for some 22 patients.

Produced via immunoSEQ multiplex PCR; TCRdb's table is partial and in-frame only. The sample carries 20,000 to 25,000 clones, roughly 27% recorded once. This clone was detected only a few times. Germline V gives CDR1 MDHEN, CDR2 SYDVKM. The CDR3 covers 13 residues. V was cut by 2 bases and J by 2 bases, with 6 bases left in between. Treatment indicated: randomized to nivolumab then ipilimumab (arm A) or the reverse (arm B). Patients had received no earlier DNA-damaging chemotherapy. The TCR was taken from a human donor with melanoma. The specimen was tumor tissue (inferred from file names), collected from a patient given nivolumab and ipilimumab in sequence. J is TRBJ2-5 and V is TRBV28, with unresolved D. The CDR3 here is CASSLPPQETQYF. In DNA form, the CDR3 reads TGTGCCAGCAGTTTACCTCCTCAAGAGACCCAGTACTTC.